This T cell receptor beta chain came from a study of preoperative IRX-2 immunotherapy in early breast cancer. The treatment is: preoperative locoregional IRX-2 cytokine immunotherapy. Measured with immunoSEQ multiplex PCR; TCRdb has only the in-frame clones, and not every one. This sample has 40,000 to 50,000 clones, with about 72% found just once. Turning to this clone: One end of the junction fails to match germline, which may point to a read error.

The germline V gene has CDR1 SGHRS and CDR2 YFSETQ. The CDR3 is 15 amino acids. The chain carries TRBV5-1 and TRBJ1-3; no definite D call. The material was tumor tissue, obtained after IRX-2 immunotherapy. This clonotype originated in a human donor with breast cancer. The CDR3 DNA reads as TGCGCCAGCAGCCCCCCCCTCCAAAAACCCGGGCCTCCCGATTTT. Translation: CASSPPLQKPGPPDF.